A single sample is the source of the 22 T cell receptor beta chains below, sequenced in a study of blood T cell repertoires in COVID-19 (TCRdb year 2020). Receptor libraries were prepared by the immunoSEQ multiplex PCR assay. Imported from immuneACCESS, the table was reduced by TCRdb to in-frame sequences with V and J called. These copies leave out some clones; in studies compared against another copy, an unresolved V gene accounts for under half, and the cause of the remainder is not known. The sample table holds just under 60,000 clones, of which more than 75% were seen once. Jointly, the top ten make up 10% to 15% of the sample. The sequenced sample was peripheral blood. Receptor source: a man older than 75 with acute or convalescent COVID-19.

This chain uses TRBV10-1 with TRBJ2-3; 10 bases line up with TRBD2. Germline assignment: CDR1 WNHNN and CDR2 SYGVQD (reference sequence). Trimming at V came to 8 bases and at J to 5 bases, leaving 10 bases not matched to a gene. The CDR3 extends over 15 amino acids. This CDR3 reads CASGSSGSGKDTQYF. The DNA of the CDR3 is TGCGCCAGCGGGTCTAGCGGGAGCGGGAAAGATACGCAGTATTTT.

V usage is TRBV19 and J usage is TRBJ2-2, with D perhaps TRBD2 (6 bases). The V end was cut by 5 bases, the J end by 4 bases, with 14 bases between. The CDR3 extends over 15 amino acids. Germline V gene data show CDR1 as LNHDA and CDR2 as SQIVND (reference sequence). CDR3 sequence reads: CASSRDSNPTGELFF. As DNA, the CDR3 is TGTGCCAGTAGTCGGGACTCCAACCCCACCGGGGAGCTGTTTTTT.

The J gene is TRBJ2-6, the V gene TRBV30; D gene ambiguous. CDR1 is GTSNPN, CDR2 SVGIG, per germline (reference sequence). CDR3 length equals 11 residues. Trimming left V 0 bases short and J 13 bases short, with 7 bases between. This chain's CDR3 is CAWSVPGVLTF. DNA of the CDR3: TGTGCCTGGAGTGTACCAGGTGTCCTGACTTTC.

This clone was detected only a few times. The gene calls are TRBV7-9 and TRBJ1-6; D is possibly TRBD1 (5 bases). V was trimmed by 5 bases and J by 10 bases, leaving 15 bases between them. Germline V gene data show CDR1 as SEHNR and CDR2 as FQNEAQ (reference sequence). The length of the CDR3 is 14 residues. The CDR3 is CASSLRQGNSPLHF. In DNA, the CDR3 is TGTGCCAGCAGCCTCCGGCAGGGTAACTCACCCCTCCACTTT.

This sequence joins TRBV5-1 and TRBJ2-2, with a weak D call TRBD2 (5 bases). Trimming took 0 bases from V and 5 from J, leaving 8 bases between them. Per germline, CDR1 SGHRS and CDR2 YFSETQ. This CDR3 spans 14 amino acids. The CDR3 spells CASSLGSGTGELFF. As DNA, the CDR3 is TGCGCCAGCAGCTTGGGATCGGGAACCGGGGAGCTGTTTTTT. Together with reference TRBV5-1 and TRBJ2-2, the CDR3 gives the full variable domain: KAGVTQTPRYLIKTRGQQVTLSCSPISGHRSVSWYQQTPGQGLQFLFEYFSETQRNKGNFPGRFSGRQFSNSRSEMNVSTLELGDSALYLCASSLGSGTGELFFGEGSRLTVL.

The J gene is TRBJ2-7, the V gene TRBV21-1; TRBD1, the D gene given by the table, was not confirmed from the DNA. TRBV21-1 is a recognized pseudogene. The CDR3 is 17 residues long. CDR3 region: CASSKGVRRGSTYEQYF. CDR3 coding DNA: TGTGCCAGCAGCAAAGGTGTCCGTAGGGGCTCTACCTACGAGCAGTACTTC.

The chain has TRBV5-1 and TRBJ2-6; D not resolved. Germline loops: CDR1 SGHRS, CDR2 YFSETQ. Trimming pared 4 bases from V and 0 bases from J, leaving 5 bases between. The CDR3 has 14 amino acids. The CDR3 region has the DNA TGCGCCAGCAGCGCCAGCTCTGGGGCCAACGTCCTGACTTTC. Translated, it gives CASSASSGANVLTF.

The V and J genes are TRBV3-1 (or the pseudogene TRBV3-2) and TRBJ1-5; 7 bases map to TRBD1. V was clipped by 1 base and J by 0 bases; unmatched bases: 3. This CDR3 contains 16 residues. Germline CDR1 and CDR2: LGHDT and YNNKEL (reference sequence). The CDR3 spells CASSQAGTDSNQPQHF. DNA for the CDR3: TGTGCCAGCAGCCAAGCCGGGACAGATAGCAATCAGCCCCAGCATTTT.

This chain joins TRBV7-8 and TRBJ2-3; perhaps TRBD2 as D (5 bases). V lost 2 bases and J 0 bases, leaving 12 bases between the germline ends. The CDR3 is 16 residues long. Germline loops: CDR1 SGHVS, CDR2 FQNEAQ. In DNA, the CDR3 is TGTGCCAGCAGCTTAATGGGGAGACCGAGCACAGATACGCAGTATTTT. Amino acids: CASSLMGRPSTDTQYF. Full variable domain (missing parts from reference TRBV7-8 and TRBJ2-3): GAGVSQSPRYKVAKRGQDVALRCDPISGHVSLFWYQQALGQGPEFLTYFQNEAQLDKSGLPSDRFFAERPEGSVSTLKIQRTQQEDSAVYLCASSLMGRPSTDTQYFGPGTRLTVL.

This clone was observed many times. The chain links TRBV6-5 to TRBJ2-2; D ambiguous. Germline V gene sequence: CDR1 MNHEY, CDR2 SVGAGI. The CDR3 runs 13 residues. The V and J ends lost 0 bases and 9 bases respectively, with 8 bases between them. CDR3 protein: CASSYSRARELFF. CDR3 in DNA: TGTGCCAGCAGTTACTCGAGAGCCAGGGAGCTGTTTTTT.

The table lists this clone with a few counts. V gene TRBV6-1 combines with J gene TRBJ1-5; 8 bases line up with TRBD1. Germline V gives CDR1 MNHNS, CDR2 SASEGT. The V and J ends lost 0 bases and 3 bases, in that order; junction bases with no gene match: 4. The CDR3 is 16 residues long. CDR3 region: CASSEAQGANNQPQHF. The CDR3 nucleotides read TGTGCCAGCAGTGAAGCTCAGGGGGCCAACAATCAGCCCCAGCATTTT.

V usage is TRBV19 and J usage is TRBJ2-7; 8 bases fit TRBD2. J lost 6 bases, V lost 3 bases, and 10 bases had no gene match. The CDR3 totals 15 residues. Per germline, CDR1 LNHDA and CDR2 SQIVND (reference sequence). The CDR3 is CASSIMAGGPVEQYF. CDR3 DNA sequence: TGTGCCAGTAGTATTATGGCGGGGGGCCCAGTCGAGCAGTACTTC.

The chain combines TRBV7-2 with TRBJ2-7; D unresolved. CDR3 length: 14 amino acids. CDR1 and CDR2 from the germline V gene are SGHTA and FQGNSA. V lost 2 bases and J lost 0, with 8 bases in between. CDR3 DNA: TGTGCCAGCAGCTTAACGGGTCTCTCCTACGAGCAGTACTTC. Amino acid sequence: CASSLTGLSYEQYF.

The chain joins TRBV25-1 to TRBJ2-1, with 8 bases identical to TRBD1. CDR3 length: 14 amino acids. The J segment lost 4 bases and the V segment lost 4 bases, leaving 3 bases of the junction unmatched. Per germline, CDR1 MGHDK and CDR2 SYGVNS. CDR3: CASSADRGYNEQFF. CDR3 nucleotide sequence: TGTGCCAGCAGTGCAGACAGGGGTTACAATGAGCAGTTCTTC.

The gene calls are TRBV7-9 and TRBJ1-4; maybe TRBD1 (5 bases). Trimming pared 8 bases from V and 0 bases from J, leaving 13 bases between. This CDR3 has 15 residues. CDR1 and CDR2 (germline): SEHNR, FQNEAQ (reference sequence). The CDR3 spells CASRRGIATNEKLFF. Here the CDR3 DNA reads TGTGCCAGCCGTAGGGGTATAGCAACTAATGAAAAACTGTTTTTT.

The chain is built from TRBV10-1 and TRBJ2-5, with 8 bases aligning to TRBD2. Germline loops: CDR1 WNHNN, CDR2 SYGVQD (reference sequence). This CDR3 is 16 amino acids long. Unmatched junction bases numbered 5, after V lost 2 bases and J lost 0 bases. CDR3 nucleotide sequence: TGCGCCAGCAGTGAGAGCGGGGGTCGGTACCAAGAGACCCAGTACTTC. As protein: CASSESGGRYQETQYF.

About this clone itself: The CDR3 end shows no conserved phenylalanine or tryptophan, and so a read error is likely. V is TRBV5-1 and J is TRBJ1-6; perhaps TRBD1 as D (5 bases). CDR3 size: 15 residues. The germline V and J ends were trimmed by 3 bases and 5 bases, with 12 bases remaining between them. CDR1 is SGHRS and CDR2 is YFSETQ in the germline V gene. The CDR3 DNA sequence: TGCGCCAGCAGCTCCCTGGGAGGGGATAATTCACCCCTCCACCTT. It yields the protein CASSSLGGDNSPLHL.

The CDR3 DNA reads as TGTGCCACCATGAGCGGGGTCAGCGCAGATACGCAGTATTTT. It specifies CATMSGVSADTQYF. The rearrangement links TRBV24-1 to TRBJ2-3; 7 bases align to TRBD2. With 8 bases clipped from V and 4 bases from J, the junction kept 8 bases outside the gene matches. Germline V CDR1 and CDR2: KGHDR, SFDVKD. This CDR3 has 14 residues.

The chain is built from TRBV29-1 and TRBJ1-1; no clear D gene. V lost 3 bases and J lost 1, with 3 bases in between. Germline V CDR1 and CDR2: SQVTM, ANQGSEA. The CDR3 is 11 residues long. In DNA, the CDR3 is TGCAGCGTTGACGGGAACACTGAAGCTTTCTTT. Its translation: CSVDGNTEAFF.

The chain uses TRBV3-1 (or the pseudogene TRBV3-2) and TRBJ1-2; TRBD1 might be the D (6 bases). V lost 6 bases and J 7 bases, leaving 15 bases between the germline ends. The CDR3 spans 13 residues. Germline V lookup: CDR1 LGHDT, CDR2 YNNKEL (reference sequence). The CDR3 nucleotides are TGTGCCAGCAGGCCAAGGGGGATGAGTGGCTACACCTTC. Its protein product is CASRPRGMSGYTF.

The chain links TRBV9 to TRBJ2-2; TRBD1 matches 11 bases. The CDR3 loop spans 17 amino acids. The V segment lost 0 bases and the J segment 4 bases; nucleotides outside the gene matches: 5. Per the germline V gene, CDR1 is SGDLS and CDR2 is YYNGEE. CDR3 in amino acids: CASSVGGQGARTGELFF. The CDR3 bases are TGTGCCAGCAGCGTAGGAGGACAGGGGGCGCGCACCGGGGAGCTGTTTTTT.

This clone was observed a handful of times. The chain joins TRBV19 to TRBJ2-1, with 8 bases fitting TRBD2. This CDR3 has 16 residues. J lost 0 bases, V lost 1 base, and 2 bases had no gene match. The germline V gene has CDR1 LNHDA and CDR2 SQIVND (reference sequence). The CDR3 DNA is TGTGCCAGTAGTATAGGCAGCGGGAGCTCCTACAATGAGCAGTTCTTC. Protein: CASSIGSGSSYNEQFF.